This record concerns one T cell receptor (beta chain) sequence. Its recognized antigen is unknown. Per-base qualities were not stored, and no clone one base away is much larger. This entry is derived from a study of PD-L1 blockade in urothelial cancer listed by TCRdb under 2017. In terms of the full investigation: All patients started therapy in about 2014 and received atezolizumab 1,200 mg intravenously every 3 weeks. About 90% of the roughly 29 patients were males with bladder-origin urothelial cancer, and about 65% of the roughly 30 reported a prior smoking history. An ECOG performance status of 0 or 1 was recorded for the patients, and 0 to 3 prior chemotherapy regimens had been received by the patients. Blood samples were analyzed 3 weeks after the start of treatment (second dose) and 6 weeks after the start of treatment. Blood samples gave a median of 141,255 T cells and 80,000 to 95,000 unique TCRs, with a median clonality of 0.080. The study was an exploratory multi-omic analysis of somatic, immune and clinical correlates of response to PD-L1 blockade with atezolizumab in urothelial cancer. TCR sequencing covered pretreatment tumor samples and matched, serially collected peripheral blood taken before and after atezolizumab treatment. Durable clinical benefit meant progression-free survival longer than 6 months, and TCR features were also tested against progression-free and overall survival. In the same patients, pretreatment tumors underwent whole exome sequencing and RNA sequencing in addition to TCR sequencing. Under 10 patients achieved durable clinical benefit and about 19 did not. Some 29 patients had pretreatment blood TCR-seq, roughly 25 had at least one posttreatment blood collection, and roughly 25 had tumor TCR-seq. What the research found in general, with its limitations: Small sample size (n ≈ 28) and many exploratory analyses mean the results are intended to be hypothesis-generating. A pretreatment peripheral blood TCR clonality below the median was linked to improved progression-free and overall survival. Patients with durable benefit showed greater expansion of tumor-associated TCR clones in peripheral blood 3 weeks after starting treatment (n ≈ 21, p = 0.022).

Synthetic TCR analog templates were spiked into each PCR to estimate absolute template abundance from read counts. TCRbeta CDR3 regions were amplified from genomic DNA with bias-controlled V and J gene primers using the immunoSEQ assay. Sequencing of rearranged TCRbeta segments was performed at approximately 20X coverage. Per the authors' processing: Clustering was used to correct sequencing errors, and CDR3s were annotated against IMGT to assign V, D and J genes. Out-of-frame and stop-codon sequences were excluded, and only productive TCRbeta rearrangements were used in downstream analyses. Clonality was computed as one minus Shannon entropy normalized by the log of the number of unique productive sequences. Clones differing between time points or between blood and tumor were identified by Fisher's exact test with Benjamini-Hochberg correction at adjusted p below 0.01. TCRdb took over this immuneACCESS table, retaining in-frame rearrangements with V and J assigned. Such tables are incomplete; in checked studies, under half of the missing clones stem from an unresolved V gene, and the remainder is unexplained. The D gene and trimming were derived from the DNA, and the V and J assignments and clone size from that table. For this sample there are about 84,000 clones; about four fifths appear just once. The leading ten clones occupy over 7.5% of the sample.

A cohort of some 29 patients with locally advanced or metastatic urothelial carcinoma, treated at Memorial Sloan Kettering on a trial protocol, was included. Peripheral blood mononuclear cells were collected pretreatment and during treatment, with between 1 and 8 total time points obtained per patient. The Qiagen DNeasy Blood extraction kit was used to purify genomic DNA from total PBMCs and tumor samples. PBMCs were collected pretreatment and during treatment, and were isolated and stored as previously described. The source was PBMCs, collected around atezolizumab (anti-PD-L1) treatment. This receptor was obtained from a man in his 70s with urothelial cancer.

The CDR3 has the sequence CASSINRVVNTEAFF. The DNA sequence is given as TGTGCCAGTAGTATAAACAGGGTTGTTAACACTGAAGCTTTCTTT. Here the chain combines TRBV19 and TRBJ1-1; TRBD1 could be the D gene, as 6 bases match. According to the germline V gene (reference sequence), CDR1 reads LNHDA and CDR2 reads SQIVND. The CDR3 starts with the cysteine, ends with the phenylalanine, and has 15 residues. Only the CDR3 DNA is retained, 45 bases long and in frame from the first base. Trimming at the junction amounts to 2 bases on V and 2 bases on J, and the germline ends lie 12 bases apart.